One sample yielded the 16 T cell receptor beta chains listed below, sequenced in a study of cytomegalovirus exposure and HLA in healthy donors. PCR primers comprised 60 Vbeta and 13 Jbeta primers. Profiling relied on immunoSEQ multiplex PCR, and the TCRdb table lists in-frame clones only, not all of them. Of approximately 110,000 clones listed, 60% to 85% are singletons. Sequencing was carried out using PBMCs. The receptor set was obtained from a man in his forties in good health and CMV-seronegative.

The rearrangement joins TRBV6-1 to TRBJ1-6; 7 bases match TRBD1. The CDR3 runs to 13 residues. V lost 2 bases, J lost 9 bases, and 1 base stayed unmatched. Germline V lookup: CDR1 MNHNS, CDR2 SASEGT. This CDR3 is CASSERQGSPLHF. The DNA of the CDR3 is TGTGCCAGCAGTGAAAGACAGGGTTCACCCCTCCACTTT.

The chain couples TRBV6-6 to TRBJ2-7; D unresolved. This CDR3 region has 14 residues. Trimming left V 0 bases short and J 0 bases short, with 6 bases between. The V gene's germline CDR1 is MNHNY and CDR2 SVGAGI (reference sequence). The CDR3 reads CASSYSHNSYEQYF. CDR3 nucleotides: TGTGCCAGCAGTTACTCCCACAACTCCTACGAGCAGTACTTC.

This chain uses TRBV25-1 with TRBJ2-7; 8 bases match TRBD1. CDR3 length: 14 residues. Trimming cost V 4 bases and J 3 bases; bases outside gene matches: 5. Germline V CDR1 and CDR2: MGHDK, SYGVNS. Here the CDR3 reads CASSAWTGSYEQYF. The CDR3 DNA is TGTGCCAGCAGTGCCTGGACAGGGAGCTACGAGCAGTACTTC.

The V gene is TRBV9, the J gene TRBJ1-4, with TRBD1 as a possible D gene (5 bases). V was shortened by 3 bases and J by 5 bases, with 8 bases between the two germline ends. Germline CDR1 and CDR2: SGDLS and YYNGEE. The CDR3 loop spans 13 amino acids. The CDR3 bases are TGTGCCAGCAGCGGCCGGGGGAATGAAAAACTGTTTTTT. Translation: CASSGRGNEKLFF.

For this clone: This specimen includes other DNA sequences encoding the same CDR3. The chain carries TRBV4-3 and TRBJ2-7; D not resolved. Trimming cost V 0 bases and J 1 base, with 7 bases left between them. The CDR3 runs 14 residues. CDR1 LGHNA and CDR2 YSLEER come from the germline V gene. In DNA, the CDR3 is TGCGCCAGCAGCCAAGAACCCGGGTCCTACGAGCAGTACTTC. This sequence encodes CASSQEPGSYEQYF.

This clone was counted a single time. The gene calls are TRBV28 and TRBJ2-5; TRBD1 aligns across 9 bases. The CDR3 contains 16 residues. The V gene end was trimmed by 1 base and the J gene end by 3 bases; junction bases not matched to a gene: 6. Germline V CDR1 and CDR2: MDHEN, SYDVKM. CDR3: CASSLSGTGYEETQYF. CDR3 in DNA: TGTGCCAGCAGTTTATCTGGGACAGGGTATGAAGAGACCCAGTACTTC.

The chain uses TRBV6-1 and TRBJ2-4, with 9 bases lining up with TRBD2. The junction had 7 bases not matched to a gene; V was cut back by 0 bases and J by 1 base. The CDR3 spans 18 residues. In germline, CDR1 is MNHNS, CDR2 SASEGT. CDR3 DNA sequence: TGTGCCAGCAGTGAAGCGGGACTAGCCCTCCGGGCCAAAAACATTCAGTACTTC. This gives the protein CASSEAGLALRAKNIQYF.

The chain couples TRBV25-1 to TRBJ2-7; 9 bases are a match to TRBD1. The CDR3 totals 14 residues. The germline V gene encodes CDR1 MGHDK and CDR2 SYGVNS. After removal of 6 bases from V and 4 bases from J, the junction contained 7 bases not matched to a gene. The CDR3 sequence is CASSPDRGAYEQYF. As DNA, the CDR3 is TGTGCCAGCAGCCCTGACAGGGGGGCATACGAGCAGTACTTC.

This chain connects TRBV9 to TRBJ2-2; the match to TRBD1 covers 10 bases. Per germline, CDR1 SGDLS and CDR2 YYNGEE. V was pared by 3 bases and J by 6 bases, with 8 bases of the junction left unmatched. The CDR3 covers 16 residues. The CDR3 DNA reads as TGTGCCAGCAGCGCCCGGGGACAGGGGTCCGCCGGGGAGCTGTTTTTT. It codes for CASSARGQGSAGELFF.

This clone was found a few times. In DNA, the CDR3 is TGTGCCAGCAGCTTGGGAACTTGGAACACCGGGGAGCTGTTTTTT. This sequence encodes CASSLGTWNTGELFF. The chain is built from TRBV5-4 and TRBJ2-2; no definite D call. The V gene lost 0 bases and the J gene lost 1 base, with 7 bases spanning the gap. Germline V CDR1 and CDR2: SGHNT, YYREEE (reference sequence). The CDR3 is made up of 15 amino acids.

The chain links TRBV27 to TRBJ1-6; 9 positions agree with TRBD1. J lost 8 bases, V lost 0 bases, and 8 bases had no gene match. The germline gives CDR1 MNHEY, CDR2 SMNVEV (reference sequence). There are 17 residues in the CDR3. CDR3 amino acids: CASSLSPWTGVHSPLHF. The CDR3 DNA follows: TGTGCCAGCAGTTTATCCCCATGGACAGGGGTACATTCACCCCTCCACTTT.

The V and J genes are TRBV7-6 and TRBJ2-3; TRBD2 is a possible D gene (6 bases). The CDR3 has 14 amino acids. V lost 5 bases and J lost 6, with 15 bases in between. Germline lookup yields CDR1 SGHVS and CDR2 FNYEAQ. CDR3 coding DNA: TGTGCCAGCAGCCCCCGGGGCGGGGACGATACGCAGTATTTT. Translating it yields CASSPRGGDDTQYF. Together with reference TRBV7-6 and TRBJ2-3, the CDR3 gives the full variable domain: GAGVSQSPRYKVTKRGQDVALRCDPISGHVSLYWYRQALGQGPEFLTYFNYEAQQDKSGLPNDRFSAERPEGSISTLTIQRTEQRDSAMYRCASSPRGGDDTQYFGPGTRLTVL.

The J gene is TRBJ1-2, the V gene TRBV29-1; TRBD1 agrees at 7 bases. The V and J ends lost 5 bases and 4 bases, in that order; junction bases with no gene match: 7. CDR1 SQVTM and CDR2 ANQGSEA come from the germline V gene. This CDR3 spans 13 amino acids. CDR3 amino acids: CSVNQQGTYGYTF. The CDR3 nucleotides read TGCAGCGTTAATCAACAGGGGACCTATGGCTACACCTTC.

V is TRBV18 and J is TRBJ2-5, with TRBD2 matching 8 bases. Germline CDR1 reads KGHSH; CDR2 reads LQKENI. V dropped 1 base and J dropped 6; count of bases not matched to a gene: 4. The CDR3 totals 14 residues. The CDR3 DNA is TGTGCCAGCTCACCACTTAGCGGGGAAAAGACCCAGTACTTC. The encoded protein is CASSPLSGEKTQYF.

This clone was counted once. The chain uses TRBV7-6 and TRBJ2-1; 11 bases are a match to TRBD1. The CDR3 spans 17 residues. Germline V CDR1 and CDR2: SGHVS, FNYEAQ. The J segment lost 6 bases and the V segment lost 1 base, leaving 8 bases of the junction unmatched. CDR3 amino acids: CASSLVIGTGGLNEQFF. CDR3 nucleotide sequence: TGTGCCAGCAGCTTAGTTATCGGGACAGGGGGACTCAATGAGCAGTTCTTC.

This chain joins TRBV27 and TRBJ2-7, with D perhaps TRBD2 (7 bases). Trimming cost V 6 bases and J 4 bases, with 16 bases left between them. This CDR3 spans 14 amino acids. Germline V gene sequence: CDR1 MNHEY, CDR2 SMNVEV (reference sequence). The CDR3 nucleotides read TGTGCCAGCAGACCCCGGGGGGCCGGGTACGAGCAGTACTTC. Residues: CASRPRGAGYEQYF.